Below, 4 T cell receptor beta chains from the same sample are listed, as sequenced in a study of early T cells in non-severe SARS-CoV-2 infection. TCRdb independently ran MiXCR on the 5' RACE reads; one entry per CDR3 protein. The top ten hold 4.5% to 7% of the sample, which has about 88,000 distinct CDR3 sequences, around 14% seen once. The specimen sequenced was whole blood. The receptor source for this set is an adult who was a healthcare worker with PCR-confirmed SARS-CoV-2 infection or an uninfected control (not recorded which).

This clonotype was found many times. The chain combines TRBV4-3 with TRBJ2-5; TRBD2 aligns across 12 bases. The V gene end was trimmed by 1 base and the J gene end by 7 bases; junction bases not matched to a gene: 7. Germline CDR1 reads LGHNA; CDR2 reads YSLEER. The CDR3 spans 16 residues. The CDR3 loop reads CASSQGTSGVLGTQYF. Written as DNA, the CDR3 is TGCGCCAGCAGCCAAGGGACTAGCGGGGTCTTGGGGACCCAGTACTTC.

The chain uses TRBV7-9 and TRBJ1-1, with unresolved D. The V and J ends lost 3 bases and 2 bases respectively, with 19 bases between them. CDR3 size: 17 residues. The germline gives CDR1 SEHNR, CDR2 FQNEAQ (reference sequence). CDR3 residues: CASSFNPRNSFNTEAFF. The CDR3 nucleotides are TGTGCCAGCAGCTTTAACCCCAGGAATAGTTTCAACACTGAAGCTTTCTTT.

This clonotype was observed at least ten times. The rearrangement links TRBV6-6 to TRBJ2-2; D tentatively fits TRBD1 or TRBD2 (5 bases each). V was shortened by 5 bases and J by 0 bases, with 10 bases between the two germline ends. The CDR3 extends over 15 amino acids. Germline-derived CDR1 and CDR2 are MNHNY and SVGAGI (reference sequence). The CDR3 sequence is CASSEGTANTGELFF. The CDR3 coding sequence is TGTGCCAGCAGTGAAGGGACGGCGAACACCGGGGAGCTGTTTTTT.

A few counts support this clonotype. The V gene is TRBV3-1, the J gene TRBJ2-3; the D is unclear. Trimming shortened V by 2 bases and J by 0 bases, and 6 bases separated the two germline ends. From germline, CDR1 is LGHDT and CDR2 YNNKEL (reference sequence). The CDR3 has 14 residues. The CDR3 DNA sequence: TGTGCCAGCAGCCAACCCCGCAGCACAGATACGCAGTATTTT. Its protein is CASSQPRSTDTQYF.